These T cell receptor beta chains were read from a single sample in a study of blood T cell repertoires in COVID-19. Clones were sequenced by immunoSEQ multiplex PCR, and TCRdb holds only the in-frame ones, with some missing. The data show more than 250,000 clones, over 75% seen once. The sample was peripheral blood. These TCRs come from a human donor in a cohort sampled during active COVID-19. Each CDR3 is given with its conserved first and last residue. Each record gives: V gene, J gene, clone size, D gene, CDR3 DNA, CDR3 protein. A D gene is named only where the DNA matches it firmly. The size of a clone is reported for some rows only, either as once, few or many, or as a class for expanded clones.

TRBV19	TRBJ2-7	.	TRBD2	TGTGCCAGTAGTGCTAGGACTAGCGGGAGGACCTACGAGCAGTACTTC	CASSARTSGRTYEQYF
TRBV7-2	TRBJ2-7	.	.	TGTGCCAGCAGCTTAGCGGGACTCCAGGGGCAGTACTTC	CASSLAGLQGQYF
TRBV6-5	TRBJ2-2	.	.	TGTGCCAGCGGCCGAAGGAGCGGGGAGCTGTTTTTT	CASGRRSGELFF
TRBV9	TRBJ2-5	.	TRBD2	TGTGCCAGCAGCGTAGTAGGGAGGGAGACAGAGACCCAGTACTTC	CASSVVGRETETQYF
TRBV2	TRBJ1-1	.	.	TGTGCCAGCAGTGGGGCCGTAAGGGGAACTAACACTGAAGCTTTCTTT	CASSGAVRGTNTEAFF
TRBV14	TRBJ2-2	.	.	TGTGCCAGCAGCCCGGGACACGGGGAGCTGTTTTTT	CASSPGHGELFF
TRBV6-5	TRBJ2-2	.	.	TGTGCCAGCAGTTACCGGGGGTTGACCGGGGAGCTGTTTTTT	CASSYRGLTGELFF
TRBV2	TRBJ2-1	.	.	TGTGCCAGCAGTTCCTTAACTCGGCGGGCTAGCAATGAGCAGTTCTTC	CASSSLTRRASNEQFF
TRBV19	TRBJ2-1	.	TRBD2	TGTGCCAGTAGTATCGGACTAGCGGCCTACAATGAGCAGTTCTTC	CASSIGLAAYNEQFF
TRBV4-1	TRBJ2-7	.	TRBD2	TGCGCCAGCAGCCAAGATGGGAGGGTAGCGGGAGTGACCTACGAGCAGTACTTC	CASSQDGRVAGVTYEQYF
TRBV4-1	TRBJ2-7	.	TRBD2	TGCGCCAGCAGCCCAAGTGATTTGGGACTAGCGGGACACGAGCAGTACTTC	CASSPSDLGLAGHEQYF
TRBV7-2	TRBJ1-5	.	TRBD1	TGTGCCAGCAGCTATCCGACAGGGATCCTACATTTT	CASSYPTGILHF
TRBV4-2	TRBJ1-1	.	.	TGTGCCAGCAGCCAAGTTATTAACACTGAAGCTTTCTTT	CASSQVINTEAFF
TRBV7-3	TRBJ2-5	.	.	TGTGCCAGCAGCCCCAGCGGGTTAGAGACCCAGTACTTC	CASSPSGLETQYF
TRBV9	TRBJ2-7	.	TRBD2	TGTGCCAGCAGCGTAGGATTAGCGGGAGTTTCACACGAGCAGTACTTC	CASSVGLAGVSHEQYF
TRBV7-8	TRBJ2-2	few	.	TGTGCCAGCAGCTTACGGTCCCAGGGGCCAAACACCGGGGAGCTGTTTTTT	CASSLRSQGPNTGELFF
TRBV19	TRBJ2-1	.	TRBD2	TGTGCCAGTAGCCCTAGCGGGGGTCTCTCCTACAATGAGCAGTTCTTC	CASSPSGGLSYNEQFF
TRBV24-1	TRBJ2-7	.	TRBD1	TGTGCCACCAGTGATAAAACCGGGACAGGGTCCTACGAGCAGTACTTC	CATSDKTGTGSYEQYF
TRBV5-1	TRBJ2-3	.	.	TGCGCCAGCAGCTCCTCCACAGATACGCAGTATTTT	CASSSSTDTQYF
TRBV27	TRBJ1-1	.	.	TGTGCCAGCAGTTACAGGGTGGGCACTGAAGCTTTCTTT	CASSYRVGTEAFF